This TCR beta chain derives from a study of blood T cells in healthy people across ages. Then a second PCR, running roughly 7 to 11 cycles, was carried out with a sample-barcoded 5' primer and a J-beta primer mix. Every cDNA molecule carried a tag from a template-switch adaptor bearing 12 random nucleotides. TCRdb recomputed calls from the 5' RACE reads with MiXCR, one row per CDR3 protein. The table has 780,000 or so distinct CDR3 sequences, 50% to 65% seen once. Germline assignment: CDR1 MNHNS and CDR2 SASEGT. V was pared by 6 bases and J by 0 bases, with 15 bases between. The CDR3 consists of 16 residues. Healthy Russian Caucasian donors spanned ages about 6 to 100 years.

The chain combines TRBV6-1 with TRBJ2-4; D gene ambiguous. This clonotype was sampled from a man older than 75 in good health. Sequenced material: blood. The CDR3 DNA reads TGTGCCAGCAGCCAAGGTTGGGATATAGCCAAAAACATTCAGTACTTC. Translated, it gives CASSQGWDIAKNIQYF.